Listed here is a single T cell receptor beta chain. The antigen is undetermined. The data derive from a study of CD8+CD57+ T cells in acquired aplastic anemia. TCR beta VDJ and CDR3 profiles were obtained from a genomic DNA template. TCRdb passed the reads through MiXCR, listing each CDR3 protein once. Altogether some 280,000 distinct CDR3 sequences are present, around three fifths being singletons, with the ten largest covering roughly 8%. General study findings and limits: Between the patient and control groups, CD8+ Simpson's diversity did not differ significantly. Patients shared approximately 30 CD8+ CDR3 sequences with controls.

Sequencing input: sorted CD4+, CD8+, or CD8+CD57+ T cells (not recorded which) from PBMCs. This TCR came from a human donor with severe aplastic anemia or a healthy control (not recorded which).

The CDR3: CSARVGFRERNTGELFF. DNA for the CDR3: TGCAGTGCTAGAGTCGGGTTTAGGGAGCGGAACACCGGGGAGCTGTTTTTT. The chain employs TRBV20-1 and TRBJ2-2; D possibly corresponds to TRBD2 (5 bases). V was trimmed by 1 base and J by 1 base, leaving 16 bases between them. This CDR3 has 17 amino acids. CDR1 is DFQATT and CDR2 is SNEGSKA in the germline V gene (reference sequence).